These T cell receptor beta chains were read from a single sample in a study of shared clonotypes between healthy human individuals. Sequenced by immunoSEQ multiplex PCR; TCRdb stores in-frame clones only, minus some. The repertoire holds about 1.5 million clones, around 98% seen once, with 0.45% in the top ten. The specimen was naive CD4+ T cells sorted from blood. All receptors come from a man aged 25 to 40 in good health. The CDR3 runs from the conserved cysteine through the conserved F or W. Each record gives: CDR3 DNA, CDR3 protein, clone size, V gene, D gene, J gene, CDR3 length. D genes are given only for firm matches. Rows give clone size only sometimes, using once, few, many, or a class for an expanded clone.

CDR3nt: TGTGCCAGCAGTGATCTAGCGGGAGTGTACAATGAGCAGTTCTTC; CDR3aa: CASSDLAGVYNEQFF; abundance: NA; v_gene: TRBV11-2; d_gene: TRBD2; j_gene: TRBJ2-1; len: 15
CDR3nt: TGTGCCAGCAGCCGAACAGGGGCCTCCCAAGAGACCCAGTACTTC; CDR3aa: CASSRTGASQETQYF; abundance: NA; v_gene: TRBV14; d_gene: TRBD1; j_gene: TRBJ2-5; len: 15
CDR3nt: TGTGCCAGCTCACCACCGGGGGCAGAAGTATCCGGGGAGCTGTTTTTT; CDR3aa: CASSPPGAEVSGELFF; abundance: NA; v_gene: TRBV18; d_gene: NA; j_gene: TRBJ2-2; len: 16
CDR3nt: TGCGCCAGCAGCTCCCCAGGGGGCGATGAAAAACTGTTTTTT; CDR3aa: CASSSPGGDEKLFF; abundance: NA; v_gene: TRBV5-1; d_gene: TRBD1; j_gene: TRBJ1-4; len: 14
CDR3nt: TGTGCCAGCAGCTTACCGGACAGGTACATCTACGAGCAGTACTTC; CDR3aa: CASSLPDRYIYEQYF; abundance: NA; v_gene: TRBV11-2; d_gene: TRBD1; j_gene: TRBJ2-7; len: 15
CDR3nt: TGTGCCTGGAGCGTGCCGGGAGTAAACATTCAGTACTTC; CDR3aa: CAWSVPGVNIQYF; abundance: NA; v_gene: TRBV30; d_gene: NA; j_gene: TRBJ2-4; len: 13
CDR3nt: TGTGCCACCCGGGGCAGCTCCCTGTCGCAGTATTTT; CDR3aa: CATRGSSLSQYF; abundance: NA; v_gene: TRBV10-3; d_gene: NA; j_gene: TRBJ2-3; len: 12
CDR3nt: TGTGCCAGCAGGGGGCAGAGCACAGATACGCAGTATTTT; CDR3aa: CASRGQSTDTQYF; abundance: NA; v_gene: TRBV9; d_gene: NA; j_gene: TRBJ2-3; len: 13
CDR3nt: TGTGCCATCAGTGAAGGCCACAGCGGGATAGGCACAGATACGCAGTATTTT; CDR3aa: CAISEGHSGIGTDTQYF; abundance: NA; v_gene: TRBV10-3; d_gene: TRBD2; j_gene: TRBJ2-3; len: 17
CDR3nt: TGTGCCAGCAGCTTGGGCCTGTATAGCAATCAGCCCCAGCATTTT; CDR3aa: CASSLGLYSNQPQHF; abundance: NA; v_gene: TRBV5-6; d_gene: NA; j_gene: TRBJ1-5; len: 15
CDR3nt: TGTGCCTATGACAGGGTATCTGGGGCCAACGTCCTGACTTTC; CDR3aa: CAYDRVSGANVLTF; abundance: NA; v_gene: TRBV30; d_gene: TRBD1; j_gene: TRBJ2-6; len: 14
CDR3nt: TGTGCCAGCATCGACTCCTCCTACGAGCAGTACTTC; CDR3aa: CASIDSSYEQYF; abundance: once; v_gene: TRBV2; d_gene: NA; j_gene: TRBJ2-7; len: 12
CDR3nt: TGCGCCAGCAGCTTGACGTCACATAGAACAGATACGCAGTATTTT; CDR3aa: CASSLTSHRTDTQYF; abundance: NA; v_gene: TRBV5-1; d_gene: NA; j_gene: TRBJ2-3; len: 15
CDR3nt: TGCGCCAGCAGCTTGGGACTAGGAGGAAACACCATATATTTT; CDR3aa: CASSLGLGGNTIYF; abundance: NA; v_gene: TRBV5-1; d_gene: NA; j_gene: TRBJ1-3; len: 14
CDR3nt: TGCGCCAGCAGTGAAAGGGGGCATGGCACTGAAGCTTTCTTT; CDR3aa: CASSERGHGTEAFF; abundance: NA; v_gene: TRBV10-1; d_gene: TRBD1; j_gene: TRBJ1-1; len: 14
CDR3nt: TGTGCCAGCAGTCGTGTTGGGGCCGCAACGAGGGCTAACTATGGCTACACCTTC; CDR3aa: CASSRVGAATRANYGYTF; abundance: NA; v_gene: TRBV28; d_gene: NA; j_gene: TRBJ1-2; len: 18
CDR3nt: TGCAGCGGAGGGACCGGATCAACCGGGGAGCTGTTTTTT; CDR3aa: CSGGTGSTGELFF; abundance: NA; v_gene: TRBV29-1; d_gene: NA; j_gene: TRBJ2-2; len: 13
CDR3nt: TGTGCCAGCAGCCAGGGGACAGGGGGCGTCGGTGGCTACACCTTC; CDR3aa: CASSQGTGGVGGYTF; abundance: NA; v_gene: TRBV7-9; d_gene: TRBD1; j_gene: TRBJ1-2; len: 15
CDR3nt: TGTGCCAGCAGCCGTCCCTCCTACGAGCAGTACTTC; CDR3aa: CASSRPSYEQYF; abundance: once; v_gene: TRBV7-2; d_gene: NA; j_gene: TRBJ2-7; len: 12
CDR3nt: TGTGCCAGCAGCAATCGGACCGGGGCCGGGGAGCTGTTTTTT; CDR3aa: CASSNRTGAGELFF; abundance: NA; v_gene: TRBV9; d_gene: NA; j_gene: TRBJ2-2; len: 14
CDR3nt: TGTGCCAGCAGTGCCCCAGGGGGGGGCAATGAAAAACTGTTTTTT; CDR3aa: CASSAPGGGNEKLFF; abundance: NA; v_gene: TRBV28; d_gene: TRBD1; j_gene: TRBJ1-4; len: 15
CDR3nt: TGTGCCAGCAACCTGGACAGGGCGAGCTCTGGGGCCAACGTCCTGACTTTC; CDR3aa: CASNLDRASSGANVLTF; abundance: NA; v_gene: TRBV7-9; d_gene: TRBD1; j_gene: TRBJ2-6; len: 17
CDR3nt: TGTGCCAGCAGAAAGGGCGGGAGCTCCTACAATGAGCAGTTCTTC; CDR3aa: CASRKGGSSYNEQFF; abundance: NA; v_gene: TRBV25-1; d_gene: TRBD2; j_gene: TRBJ2-1; len: 15
CDR3nt: TGTGCCAGCAGTTTAAACCTACGACTAGCGGGACGCGAGCAGTACTTC; CDR3aa: CASSLNLRLAGREQYF; abundance: few; v_gene: TRBV27; d_gene: TRBD2; j_gene: TRBJ2-7; len: 16
CDR3nt: TGTGCCAGCAGTTCCCACGGGGGTGGAGAGACCCAGTACTTC; CDR3aa: CASSSHGGGETQYF; abundance: NA; v_gene: TRBV28; d_gene: NA; j_gene: TRBJ2-5; len: 14
CDR3nt: TGTGCCAGCAGTTGGGCTTTCTACGAGCAGTACTTC; CDR3aa: CASSWAFYEQYF; abundance: NA; v_gene: TRBV28; d_gene: NA; j_gene: TRBJ2-7; len: 12
CDR3nt: TGTGCCAGCAGCTTAGAAGGTTACGAGCAGTACTTC; CDR3aa: CASSLEGYEQYF; abundance: NA; v_gene: TRBV11-2; d_gene: NA; j_gene: TRBJ2-7; len: 12
CDR3nt: TGTGCCAGCAGCGATCCAGGGTACAATCAGCCCCAGCATTTT; CDR3aa: CASSDPGYNQPQHF; abundance: NA; v_gene: TRBV6-6; d_gene: NA; j_gene: TRBJ1-5; len: 14
CDR3nt: TGTGCCAGCAGGAGTTCAACAGTTAGCTCCTACGAGCAGTACTTC; CDR3aa: CASRSSTVSSYEQYF; abundance: NA; v_gene: TRBV2; d_gene: NA; j_gene: TRBJ2-7; len: 15
CDR3nt: TGTGCCAGTAGGAAGGAGCGGGAGGGCTTCAATGAGCAGTTCTTC; CDR3aa: CASRKEREGFNEQFF; abundance: NA; v_gene: TRBV19; d_gene: TRBD2; j_gene: TRBJ2-1; len: 15
CDR3nt: TGTGCCAGCAGGCTATCTATAACAGGGGGTTACAATGAGCAGTTCTTC; CDR3aa: CASRLSITGGYNEQFF; abundance: NA; v_gene: TRBV6-6; d_gene: TRBD1; j_gene: TRBJ2-1; len: 16
CDR3nt: TGTGCCAGCAGTGAGGACAGGGGGCACTACGAGCAGTACTTC; CDR3aa: CASSEDRGHYEQYF; abundance: NA; v_gene: TRBV2; d_gene: TRBD1; j_gene: TRBJ2-7; len: 14
CDR3nt: TGCAGCGTTGATGAGGGATTGAACACTGAAGCTTTCTTT; CDR3aa: CSVDEGLNTEAFF; abundance: NA; v_gene: TRBV29-1; d_gene: NA; j_gene: TRBJ1-1; len: 13
CDR3nt: TGTGCCAGCAGTGAACCCCGAGAGGCGGCTTCCTACGAGCAGTACTTC; CDR3aa: CASSEPREAASYEQYF; abundance: NA; v_gene: TRBV6-1; d_gene: NA; j_gene: TRBJ2-7; len: 16
CDR3nt: TGTGCCAGCTCACCACCCAGTTCAAGGGAGCAGTTCTTC; CDR3aa: CASSPPSSREQFF; abundance: NA; v_gene: TRBV18; d_gene: NA; j_gene: TRBJ2-1; len: 13